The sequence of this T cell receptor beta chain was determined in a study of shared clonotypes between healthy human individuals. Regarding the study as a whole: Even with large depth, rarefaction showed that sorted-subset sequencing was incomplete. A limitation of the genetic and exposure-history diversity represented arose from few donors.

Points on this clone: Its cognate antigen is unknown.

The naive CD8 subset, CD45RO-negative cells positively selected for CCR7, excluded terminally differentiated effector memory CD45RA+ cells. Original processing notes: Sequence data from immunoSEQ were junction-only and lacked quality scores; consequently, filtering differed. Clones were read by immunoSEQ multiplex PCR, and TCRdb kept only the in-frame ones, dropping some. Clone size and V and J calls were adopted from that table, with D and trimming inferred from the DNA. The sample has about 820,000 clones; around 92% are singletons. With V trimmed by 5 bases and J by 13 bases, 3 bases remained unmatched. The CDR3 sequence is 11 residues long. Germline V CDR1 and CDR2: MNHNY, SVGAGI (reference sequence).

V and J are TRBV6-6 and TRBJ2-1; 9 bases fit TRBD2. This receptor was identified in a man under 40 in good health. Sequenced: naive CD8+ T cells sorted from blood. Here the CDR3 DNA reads TGTGCCAGCAGTCCTAGCGGGGCACAGTTCTTC. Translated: CASSPSGAQFF.